One sample yielded the 23 T cell receptor beta chains listed below, sequenced in a study of cytomegalovirus exposure and HLA in healthy donors. Sequenced by immunoSEQ multiplex PCR; TCRdb stores in-frame clones only, minus some. The table includes tens of thousands of clones, about 92% detected once. The source material was PBMCs. The receptors shown here come from a man aged 18 to 30 in good health and CMV-seronegative.

The chain employs TRBV4-2 and TRBJ1-1; no firm D call. The V end was cut by 5 bases, the J end by 1 base, with 11 bases between. Germline lookup yields CDR1 LGHNA and CDR2 YNFKEQ. The CDR3 is 14 amino acids. The CDR3 spells CASSTPTQNTEAFF. For the CDR3, the DNA is TGTGCCAGCAGCACCCCAACACAGAACACTGAAGCTTTCTTT.

The chain employs TRBV9 and TRBJ2-7, with D possibly being TRBD1 (6 bases). The CDR3 contains 15 residues. Germline CDR1 and CDR2: SGDLS and YYNGEE. V lost 0 bases and J 1 base, leaving 11 bases between the germline ends. The CDR3 protein is CASSVGQGWSYEQYF. CDR3 coding DNA: TGTGCCAGCAGCGTAGGGCAGGGGTGGTCCTACGAGCAGTACTTC.

The V and J genes are TRBV7-3 and TRBJ2-5, with a possible D match to TRBD2 (5 bases). Germline CDR1 reads SGHTA; CDR2 reads FQGTGA. V lost 0 bases, J lost 2 bases, and 7 bases lay in between. CDR3 length: 14 amino acids. CDR3 sequence: CASSLTGVQETQYF. The CDR3 DNA follows: TGTGCCAGCAGCTTAACCGGGGTACAAGAGACCCAGTACTTC.

The rearrangement uses TRBV7-9 and TRBJ2-7; TRBD1 matches at 10 bases. This CDR3 region has 14 residues. V gave up 6 bases and J gave up 3 bases; unmatched junction bases: 5. Germline CDR1 is SEHNR and CDR2 is FQNEAQ (reference sequence). CDR3 coding DNA: TGTGCCAGCAGTCTGGGACAGGGGATCTACGAGCAGTACTTC. Translated: CASSLGQGIYEQYF.

The rearrangement links TRBV6-5 to TRBJ2-1; weak D call: TRBD1 (6 bases). The CDR3 length is 15 residues. The germline V gene encodes CDR1 MNHEY and CDR2 SVGAGI. Trimming cost V 8 bases and J 3 bases, with 17 bases left between them. The CDR3 loop reads CASFPRRGHYNEQFF. The CDR3 DNA reads as TGTGCCAGCTTCCCGCGCAGGGGCCACTACAATGAGCAGTTCTTC.

The CDR3 DNA reads as TGTGCCAGCAGTTACTCATCCAGCGGGAGTGACGAGCAGTACTTC. Protein product: CASSYSSSGSDEQYF. V is TRBV6-5 and J is TRBJ2-7; 8 nucleotides agree with TRBD2. The CDR3 length is 15 residues. Germline lookup yields CDR1 MNHEY and CDR2 SVGAGI. V lost 0 bases to trimming and J lost 5 bases; unmatched junction nucleotides: 6.

This rearrangement joins TRBV6-4 to TRBJ1-1; TRBD1 matches 9 bases. V shed 6 bases and J 0 bases; nucleotides not matched to a gene: 14. This CDR3 spans 18 amino acids. Germline V gene data show CDR1 as MRHNA and CDR2 as SNTAGT. The chain's CDR3 is CASRNNRQGGNMNTEAFF. The CDR3 nucleotides read TGTGCCAGCAGAAACAATCGACAGGGGGGAAACATGAACACTGAAGCTTTCTTT.

Comment on this clone: An end of the junction does not agree with germline; a read error may underlie this. The chain employs TRBV9 and TRBJ1-4; TRBD1 might be the D (5 bases). This CDR3 is built from 16 residues. In germline, CDR1 is SGDLS, CDR2 YYNGEE. The CDR3 nucleotides read TGTGCCAGCAGTAAGGGACGGGGCCTAGCGGGAGAAAGACTGTTTTTT. The encoded protein is CASSKGRGLAGERLFF. The full variable domain, in which reference TRBV9 and TRBJ1-4 provide the parts outside the CDR3, is DSGVTQTPKHLITATGQRVTLRCSPRSGDLSVYWYQQSLDQGLQFLIQYYNGEERAKGNILERFSAQQFPDLHSELNLSSLELGDSALYFCASSKGRGLAGERLFFGSGTQLSVL.

This clone has just a few counts. The chain uses TRBV20-1 and TRBJ2-5, with D unresolved. The V end lost 7 bases, the J end lost 2 bases, and 8 bases lay between the germline ends. From germline, CDR1 is DFQATT and CDR2 SNEGSKA (reference sequence). CDR3 length equals 11 residues. The CDR3 region has the DNA TGCAGTGGTCAACATCAAGAGACCCAGTACTTC. Encoded protein: CSGQHQETQYF.

Here the CDR3 DNA reads TGTGCCAGCAGTGACCCGCAGGGCAATGAGCAGTTCTTC. Translating it yields CASSDPQGNEQFF. This chain uses TRBV28 with TRBJ2-1; weak D call: TRBD1 (5 bases). Trimming shortened V by 5 bases and J by 6 bases, and 11 bases separated the two germline ends. There are 13 residues in the CDR3. Germline CDR1 MDHEN, CDR2 SYDVKM.

The chain joins TRBV7-2 to TRBJ2-2, with TRBD2 matching 10 bases. This CDR3 contains 15 residues. Germline loops: CDR1 SGHTA, CDR2 FQGNSA. Trimming cost V 2 bases and J 7 bases; bases outside gene matches: 4. Here the CDR3 DNA reads TGTGCCAGCAGCTTATCTAGCGGGAGTAACGGGGAGCTGTTTTTT. As protein: CASSLSSGSNGELFF.

The J gene is TRBJ2-7, the V gene TRBV11-2, with D possibly being TRBD1 (5 bases). Between the trimmed V and J ends, which lost 0 bases and 6 bases, there was a span of 15 bases. Germline CDR1 reads SGHAT; CDR2 reads FQNNGV. The CDR3 has 15 residues. CDR3 in DNA: TGTGCCAGCAGCTTAGATAGGGTTGCCAGGGTCGAGCAGTACTTC. It is translated as CASSLDRVARVEQYF.

This chain links TRBV29-1 with TRBJ1-1; TRBD1 matches at 10 bases. CDR3 length equals 15 residues. The germline CDR1 and CDR2 sequences are SQVTM and ANQGSEA. After removal of 3 bases from V and 2 bases from J, the junction contained 6 bases not matched to a gene. The CDR3 loop is CSVDETGGENTEAFF. The CDR3 nucleotides are TGCAGCGTTGATGAGACAGGGGGCGAAAACACTGAAGCTTTCTTT.

This chain joins TRBV15 and TRBJ2-1; 12 nucleotides line up with TRBD2. V lost 2 bases to trimming and J lost 6 bases; unmatched junction nucleotides: 8. CDR1 is LNHNV and CDR2 is YYDKDF in the germline V gene (reference sequence). This CDR3 is built from 17 residues. DNA of the CDR3: TGTGCCACCAGCAGATCTAGACTAGCGGGAGTAAGCAATGAGCAGTTCTTC. Translated: CATSRSRLAGVSNEQFF. Full variable domain (remainder filled in from reference TRBV15 and TRBJ2-1): DAMVIQNPRYQVTQFGKPVTLSCSQTLNHNVMYWYQQKSSQAPKLLFHYYDKDFNNEADTPDNFQSRRPNTSFCFLDIRSPGLGDTAMYLCATSRSRLAGVSNEQFFGPGTRLTVL.

The chain couples TRBV2 to TRBJ1-3, with D uncertain. With 4 bases removed from V and 0 bases from J, the gap between germline ends came to 10 bases. The CDR3 spans 15 residues. Germline V gives CDR1 SNHLY, CDR2 FYNNEI. For the CDR3, the DNA is TGTGCCAGCAGTGCGCGGATCATCTCTGGAAACACCATATATTTT. It translates to CASSARIISGNTIYF.

The table lists this clone with a count of one. The J gene is TRBJ2-3, the V gene TRBV9, with a tentative D call TRBD1 (5 bases). Germline values: CDR1 SGDLS, CDR2 YYNGEE. The CDR3 is 16 residues long. V lost 1 base to trimming and J lost 6 bases, with 18 bases between them. The CDR3 bases are TGTGCCAGCAGCGTACTGGGGCTCCAATTCCGCGATACGCAGTATTTT. Amino acids: CASSVLGLQFRDTQYF. Filled out from reference TRBV9 and TRBJ2-3, the complete variable domain reads DSGVTQTPKHLITATGQRVTLRCSPRSGDLSVYWYQQSLDQGLQFLIQYYNGEERAKGNILERFSAQQFPDLHSELNLSSLELGDSALYFCASSVLGLQFRDTQYFGPGTRLTVL.

The V call is TRBV5-4, the J call TRBJ2-3; D is unclear. Germline values: CDR1 SGHNT, CDR2 YYREEE (reference sequence). V lost 4 bases and J lost 0, with 18 bases in between. There are 17 residues in the CDR3. CDR3 in amino acids: CASSPNLGHLSTDTQYF. CDR3 sequence (DNA): TGTGCCAGCAGCCCCAACCTGGGCCACCTCAGCACAGATACGCAGTATTTT.

V and J are TRBV14 and TRBJ2-6; a weak D match, TRBD2 (5 bases). The V end lost 4 bases, the J end lost 12 bases, and 7 bases lay between the germline ends. Germline CDR1 is SGHDN and CDR2 is FVKESK. CDR3 length equals 11 residues. CDR3 nucleotides: TGTGCCAGCAGCCCGGGAATCGTCCTGACTTTC. It yields the protein CASSPGIVLTF.

The rearrangement uses TRBV5-6 and TRBJ2-4; 9 positions match TRBD1. This CDR3 region has 14 residues. Germline V gives CDR1 SGHDT, CDR2 YYEEEE. The ends lost 7 bases at V and 4 bases at J; junction bases unmatched: 6. The CDR3 DNA reads as TGTGCCAGCGGATCGGGGACAGGGAAAAACATTCAGTACTTC. Translation gives CASGSGTGKNIQYF.

The CDR3 nucleotides are TGTGCCAGCAGTGAAGACTCTGGGAGGCTTACCTCCTACGAGCAGTACTTC. The encoded protein is CASSEDSGRLTSYEQYF. The chain carries TRBV2 and TRBJ2-7; D may be TRBD2 (6 bases). The V end lost 1 base, the J end lost 0 bases, and 16 bases lay between the germline ends. This CDR3 contains 17 residues. CDR1 and CDR2 from the germline V gene are SNHLY and FYNNEI. The variable domain in full, with the rest retrieved from reference TRBV2 and TRBJ2-7, is EPEVTQTPSHQVTQMGQEVILRCVPISNHLYFYWYRQILGQKVEFLVSFYNNEISEKSEIFDDQFSVERPDGSNFTLKIRSTKLEDSAMYFCASSEDSGRLTSYEQYFGPGTRLTVT.

This chain joins TRBV7-2 and TRBJ2-2; possibly TRBD2 for D (5 bases). The CDR3 contains 16 residues. V lost 5 bases and J 4 bases, leaving 17 bases between the germline ends. Per the germline V gene, CDR1 is SGHTA and CDR2 is FQGNSA. CDR3 residues: CASSLRTGKGTGELFF. Written as DNA, the CDR3 is TGTGCCAGCAGCCTACGGACGGGAAAGGGCACCGGGGAGCTGTTTTTT.

V and J are TRBV5-1 and TRBJ2-5; 10 nucleotides agree with TRBD2. The CDR3 sequence is 15 residues long. V lost 2 bases to trimming and J lost 2 bases; unmatched junction nucleotides: 3. In germline, CDR1 is SGHRS, CDR2 YFSETQ. The DNA for the CDR3 is TGCGCCAGCAGCTTAGCGGGAGGGCCGCAAGAGACCCAGTACTTC. Translated: CASSLAGGPQETQYF.

The chain joins TRBV2 to TRBJ2-7, with 15 bases identical to TRBD2. The trim removed 6 bases at V and 3 bases at J, leaving 6 bases unmatched. Looked up from germline, CDR1 is SNHLY and CDR2 is FYNNEI. This CDR3 has 16 amino acids. The CDR3 protein is CASRPGLAGGVYEQYF. CDR3 coding DNA: TGTGCCAGCAGACCGGGACTAGCGGGAGGAGTCTACGAGCAGTACTTC.